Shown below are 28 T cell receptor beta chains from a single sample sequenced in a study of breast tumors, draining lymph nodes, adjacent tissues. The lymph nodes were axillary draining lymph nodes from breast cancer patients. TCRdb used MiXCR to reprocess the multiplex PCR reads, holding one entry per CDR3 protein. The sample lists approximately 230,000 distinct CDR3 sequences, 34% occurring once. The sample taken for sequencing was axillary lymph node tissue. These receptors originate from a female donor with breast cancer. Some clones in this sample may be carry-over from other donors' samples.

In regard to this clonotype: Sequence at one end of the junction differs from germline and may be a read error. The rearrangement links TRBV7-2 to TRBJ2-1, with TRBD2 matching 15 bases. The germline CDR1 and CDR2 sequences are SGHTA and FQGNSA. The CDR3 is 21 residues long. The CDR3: CASSLALAANTGTSGGWEQLF. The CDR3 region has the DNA TGTGCCAGCAGCTTAGCACTAGCGGCGAACACCGGGACTAGCGGGGGGTGGGAGCAGTTATTC.

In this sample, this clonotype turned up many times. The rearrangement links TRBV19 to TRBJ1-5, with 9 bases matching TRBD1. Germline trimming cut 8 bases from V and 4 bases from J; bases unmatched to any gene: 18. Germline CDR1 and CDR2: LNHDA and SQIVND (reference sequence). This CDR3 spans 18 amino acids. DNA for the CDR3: TGTGCCAGTGCTTCCCTAACTTTACAGGGGGCGCGGAATCAGCCCCAGCATTTT. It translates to CASASLTLQGARNQPQHF.

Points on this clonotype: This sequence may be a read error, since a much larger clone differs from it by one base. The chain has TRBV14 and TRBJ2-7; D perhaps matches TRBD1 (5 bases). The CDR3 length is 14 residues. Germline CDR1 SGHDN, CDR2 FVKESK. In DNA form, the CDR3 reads TGTGCCAGCAGCCAAGAATGGGGCAGCTACGAGCAGTCCTTC. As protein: CASSQEWGSYEQSF.

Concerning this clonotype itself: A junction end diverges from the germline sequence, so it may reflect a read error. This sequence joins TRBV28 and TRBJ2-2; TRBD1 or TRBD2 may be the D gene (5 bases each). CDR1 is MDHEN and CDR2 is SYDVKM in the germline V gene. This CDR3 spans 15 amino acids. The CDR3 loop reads CASNSDGANTGELFF. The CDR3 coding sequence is TGTGCCAGCAACTCTGACGGGGCCAACACCGGGGAGCTGTTTTTC. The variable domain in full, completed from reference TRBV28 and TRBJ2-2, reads DVKVTQSSRYLVKRTGEKVFLECVQDMDHENMFWYRQDPGLGLRLIYFSYDVKMKEKGDIPEGYSVSREKKERFSLILESASTNQTSMYLCASNSDGANTGELFFGEGSRLTVL.

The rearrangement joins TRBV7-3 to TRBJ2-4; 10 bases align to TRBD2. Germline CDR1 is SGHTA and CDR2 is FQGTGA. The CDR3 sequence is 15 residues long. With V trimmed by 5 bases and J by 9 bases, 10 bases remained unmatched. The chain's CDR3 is CASSPSAGGPRIQYF. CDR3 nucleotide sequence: TGTGCCAGCAGCCCCTCAGCGGGAGGGCCGCGCATTCAGTACTTC.

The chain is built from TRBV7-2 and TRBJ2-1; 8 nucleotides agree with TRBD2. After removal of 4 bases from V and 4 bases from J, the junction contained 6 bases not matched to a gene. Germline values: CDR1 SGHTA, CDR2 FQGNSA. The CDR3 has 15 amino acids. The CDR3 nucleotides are TGTGCCAGCAGCTCGAAGCGGGGGCCGTACAATGAGCAGTTCTTC. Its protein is CASSSKRGPYNEQFF.

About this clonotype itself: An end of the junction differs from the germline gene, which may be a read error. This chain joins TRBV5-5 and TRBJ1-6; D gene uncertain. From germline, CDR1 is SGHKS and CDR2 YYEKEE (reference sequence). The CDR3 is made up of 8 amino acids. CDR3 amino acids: CASSRPDF. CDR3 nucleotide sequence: TGTGCCAGCAGCCGTCCAGACTTT.

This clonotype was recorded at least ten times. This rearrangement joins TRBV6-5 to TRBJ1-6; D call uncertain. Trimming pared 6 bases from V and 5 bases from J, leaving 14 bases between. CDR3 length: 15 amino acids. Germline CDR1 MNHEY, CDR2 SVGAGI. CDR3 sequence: CASREGRADNSPLHF. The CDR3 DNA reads TGTGCCAGCAGGGAAGGGAGGGCGGATAATTCACCCCTCCACTTT.

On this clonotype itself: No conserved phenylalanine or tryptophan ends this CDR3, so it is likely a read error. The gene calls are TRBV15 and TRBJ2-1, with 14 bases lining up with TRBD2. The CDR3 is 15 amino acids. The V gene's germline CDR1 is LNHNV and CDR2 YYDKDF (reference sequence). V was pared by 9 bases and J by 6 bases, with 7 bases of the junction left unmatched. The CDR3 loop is CATQGTSGRPNEQFL. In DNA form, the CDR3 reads TGTGCCACACAGGGGACTAGCGGGAGACCCAATGAGCAGTTCCTC.

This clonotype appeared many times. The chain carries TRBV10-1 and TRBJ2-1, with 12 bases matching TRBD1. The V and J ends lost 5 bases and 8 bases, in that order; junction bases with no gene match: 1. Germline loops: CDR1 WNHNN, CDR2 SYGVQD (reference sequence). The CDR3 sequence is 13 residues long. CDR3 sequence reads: CASSWDRGHEQFF. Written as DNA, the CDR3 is TGCGCCAGCAGTTGGGACAGGGGGCATGAGCAGTTCTTC.

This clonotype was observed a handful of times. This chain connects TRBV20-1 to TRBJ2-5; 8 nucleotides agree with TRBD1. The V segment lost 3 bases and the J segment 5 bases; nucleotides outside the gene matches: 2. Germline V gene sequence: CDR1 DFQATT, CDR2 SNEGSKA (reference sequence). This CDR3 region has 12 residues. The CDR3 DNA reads TGCAGTGCTAGGGACAGGGTTGAGACCCAGTACTTC. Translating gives CSARDRVETQYF.

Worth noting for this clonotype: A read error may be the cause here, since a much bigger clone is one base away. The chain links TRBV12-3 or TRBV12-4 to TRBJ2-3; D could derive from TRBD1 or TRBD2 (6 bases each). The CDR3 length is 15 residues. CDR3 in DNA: TGTGCCAACAGTTTAGAGGGGGGAGTCCCAGATACGCAGTATTTT. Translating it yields CANSLEGGVPDTQYF.

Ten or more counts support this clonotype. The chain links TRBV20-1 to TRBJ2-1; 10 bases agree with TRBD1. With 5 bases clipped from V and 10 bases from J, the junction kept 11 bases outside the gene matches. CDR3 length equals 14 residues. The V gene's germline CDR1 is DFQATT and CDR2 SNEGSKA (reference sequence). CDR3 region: CSAPGQGKIREQFF. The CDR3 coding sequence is TGCAGTGCTCCGGGACAGGGGAAAATTCGGGAGCAGTTCTTC.

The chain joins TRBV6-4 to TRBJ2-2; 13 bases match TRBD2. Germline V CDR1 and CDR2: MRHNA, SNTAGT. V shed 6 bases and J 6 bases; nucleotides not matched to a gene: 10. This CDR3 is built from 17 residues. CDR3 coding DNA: TGTGCCAGCAGGCTACTAGCGGGGGGGTTTTCGGCCGGGGAGCTGTTTTTT. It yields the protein CASRLLAGGFSAGELFF.

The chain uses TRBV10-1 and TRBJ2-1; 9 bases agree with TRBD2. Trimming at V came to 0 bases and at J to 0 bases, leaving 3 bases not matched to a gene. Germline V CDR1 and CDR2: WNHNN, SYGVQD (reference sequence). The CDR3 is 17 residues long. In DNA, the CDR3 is TGCGCCAGCAGTGAGTCGTCTAGCGGGGTCTCCTACAATGAGCAGTTCTTC. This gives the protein CASSESSSGVSYNEQFF.

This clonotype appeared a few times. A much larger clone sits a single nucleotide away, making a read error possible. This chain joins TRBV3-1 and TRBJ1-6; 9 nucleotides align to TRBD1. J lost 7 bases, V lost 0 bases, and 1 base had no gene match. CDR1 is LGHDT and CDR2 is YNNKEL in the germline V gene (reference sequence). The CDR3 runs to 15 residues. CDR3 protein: CASSQETGGNSPLHF. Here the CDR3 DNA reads TGTGCCAGCAGCCAAGAGACAGGGGGAAATTCACCCCTCCACTTT.

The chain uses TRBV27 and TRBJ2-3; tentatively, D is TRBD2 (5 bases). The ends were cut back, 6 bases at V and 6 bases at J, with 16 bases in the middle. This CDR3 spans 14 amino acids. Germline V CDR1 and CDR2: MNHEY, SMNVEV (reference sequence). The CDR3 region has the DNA TGTGCCAGCAGCCGGGCCGGGCGAGGGGATACGCAGTATTTT. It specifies CASSRAGRGDTQYF.

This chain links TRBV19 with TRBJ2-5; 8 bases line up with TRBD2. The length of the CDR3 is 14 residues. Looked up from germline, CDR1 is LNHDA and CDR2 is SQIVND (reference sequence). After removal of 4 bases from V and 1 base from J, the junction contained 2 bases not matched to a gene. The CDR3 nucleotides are TGTGCCAGTAGTACGGGAGGGGGCCAAGAGACCCAGTACTTC. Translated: CASSTGGGQETQYF.

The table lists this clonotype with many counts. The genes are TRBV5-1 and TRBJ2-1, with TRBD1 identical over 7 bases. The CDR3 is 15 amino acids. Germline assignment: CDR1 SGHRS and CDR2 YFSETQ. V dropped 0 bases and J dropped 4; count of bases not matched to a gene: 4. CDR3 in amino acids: CASSLVGGSYNEQFF. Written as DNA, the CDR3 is TGCGCCAGCAGCTTGGTAGGGGGCTCGTACAATGAGCAGTTCTTC.

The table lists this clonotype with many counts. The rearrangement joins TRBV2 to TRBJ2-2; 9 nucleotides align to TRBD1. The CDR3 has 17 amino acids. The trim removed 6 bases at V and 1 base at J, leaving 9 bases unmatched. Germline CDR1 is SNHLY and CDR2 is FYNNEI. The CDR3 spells CASRPAGTGLNTGELFF. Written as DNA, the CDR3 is TGTGCCAGCAGGCCCGCCGGGACAGGGCTGAACACCGGGGAGCTGTTTTTT.

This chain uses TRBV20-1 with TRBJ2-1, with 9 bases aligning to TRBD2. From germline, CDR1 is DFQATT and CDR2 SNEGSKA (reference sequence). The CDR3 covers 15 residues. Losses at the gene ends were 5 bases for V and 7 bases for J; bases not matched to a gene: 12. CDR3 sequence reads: CSALAPSGAWNEQFF. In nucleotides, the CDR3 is TGCAGTGCTCTAGCCCCTAGCGGGGCGTGGAATGAGCAGTTCTTC.

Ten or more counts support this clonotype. The CDR3 reads CATSLGGGSNEKLFF. The DNA of the CDR3 is TGTGCCACCAGCCTCGGTGGAGGGAGTAATGAAAAACTGTTTTTT. The rearrangement uses TRBV24-1 and TRBJ1-4; no clear D. V lost 7 bases to trimming and J lost 4 bases, with 15 bases between them. Germline CDR1 KGHDR, CDR2 SFDVKD. CDR3 length: 15 residues.

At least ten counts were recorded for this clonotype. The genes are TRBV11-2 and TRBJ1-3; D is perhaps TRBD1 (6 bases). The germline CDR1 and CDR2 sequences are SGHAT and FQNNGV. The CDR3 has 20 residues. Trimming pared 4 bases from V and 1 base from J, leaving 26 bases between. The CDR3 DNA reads TGTGCCAGCAGCTCCTTTCCAAGGGGGTCGGCCATTCGTTCTGGAAACACCATATATTTT. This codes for CASSSFPRGSAIRSGNTIYF.

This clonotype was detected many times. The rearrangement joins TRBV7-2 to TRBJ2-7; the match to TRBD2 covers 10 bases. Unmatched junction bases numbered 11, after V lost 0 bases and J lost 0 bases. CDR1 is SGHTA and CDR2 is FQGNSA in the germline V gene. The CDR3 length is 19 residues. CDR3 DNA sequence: TGTGCCAGCAGCTTAGCAGGGACTAGCGACAGTAGGAGCTCCTACGAGCAGTACTTC. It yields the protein CASSLAGTSDSRSSYEQYF.

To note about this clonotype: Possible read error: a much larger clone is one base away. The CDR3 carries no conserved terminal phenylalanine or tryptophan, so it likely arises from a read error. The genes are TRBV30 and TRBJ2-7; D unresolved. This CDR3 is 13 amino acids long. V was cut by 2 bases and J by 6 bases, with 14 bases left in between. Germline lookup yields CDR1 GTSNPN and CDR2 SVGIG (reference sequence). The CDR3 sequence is CAWSWSSTVEQYL. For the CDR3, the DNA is TGTGCCTGGAGTTGGTCCAGCACGGTCGAGCAGTACCTC.

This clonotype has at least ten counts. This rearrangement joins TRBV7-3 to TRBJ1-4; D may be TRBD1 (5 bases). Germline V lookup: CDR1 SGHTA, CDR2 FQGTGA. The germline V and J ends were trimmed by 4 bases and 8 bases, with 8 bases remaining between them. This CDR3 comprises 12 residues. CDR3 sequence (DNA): TGTGCCAGCAGCTACTGGGGGGAAAAACTGTTTTTT. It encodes CASSYWGEKLFF. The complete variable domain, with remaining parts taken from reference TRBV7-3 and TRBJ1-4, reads GAGVSQTPSNKVTEKGKYVELRCDPISGHTALYWYRQSLGQGPEFLIYFQGTGAADDSGLPNDRFFAVRPEGSVSTLKIQRTERGDSAVYLCASSYWGEKLFFGSGTQLSVL.

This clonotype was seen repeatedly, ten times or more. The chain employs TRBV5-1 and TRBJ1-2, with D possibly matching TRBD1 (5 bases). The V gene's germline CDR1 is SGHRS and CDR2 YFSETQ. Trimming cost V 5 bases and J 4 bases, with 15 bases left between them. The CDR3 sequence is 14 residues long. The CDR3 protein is CASRSDTGLYGYTF. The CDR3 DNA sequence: TGCGCCAGCAGGAGCGATACAGGACTCTATGGCTACACCTTC.

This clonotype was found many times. In DNA form, the CDR3 reads TGCGCCAGCAGCTTGGCTGGGGGGGGGGCGCATGAGCAGTTCTTC. Its protein product is CASSLAGGGAHEQFF. This chain joins TRBV5-1 and TRBJ2-1; perhaps TRBD2 as D (7 bases). Germline values: CDR1 SGHRS, CDR2 YFSETQ. Deletions cut 0 bases from V and 8 bases from J, with 15 bases between. The CDR3 covers 15 residues. Looking up the rest from reference TRBV5-1 and TRBJ2-1 gives the full variable domain: KAGVTQTPRYLIKTRGQQVTLSCSPISGHRSVSWYQQTPGQGLQFLFEYFSETQRNKGNFPGRFSGRQFSNSRSEMNVSTLELGDSALYLCASSLAGGGAHEQFFGPGTRLTVL.